Listed below are T cell receptor beta chains from one sample, sequenced in a study of blood T cell repertoires in COVID-19. TCRdb's copy holds only in-frame clones and misses some; the assay was immunoSEQ multiplex PCR. The profile shows about 270,000 clones, around nine tenths of them singletons. Sequencing used peripheral blood. The receptors were gathered from a man between 35 and 55 years old with active or convalescent COVID-19. Both conserved end residues are part of each CDR3. D genes are given only for firm matches. Expanded clones are given a class, and other clones once, few, many or no size at all.

CDR3: CASSLETDTQYF
DNA: TGTGCCAGCAGCCTCGAGACAGATACGCAGTATTTT
V: TRBV5-5
size: NA
J: TRBJ2-3
D: NA

CDR3: CASSHTTGVNEQFF
DNA: TGCGCCAGCAGCCATACGACAGGGGTCAATGAGCAGTTCTTC
V: TRBV4-1
size: once
J: TRBJ2-1
D: TRBD1

CDR3: CASSFTGGPDNEQFF
DNA: TGTGCCAGCAGCTTCACAGGGGGCCCAGACAATGAGCAGTTCTTC
V: TRBV9
size: NA
J: TRBJ2-1
D: TRBD1

CDR3: CASSATGIGGNTIYF
DNA: TGTGCCAGCAGCGCGACAGGGATAGGTGGAAACACCATATATTTT
V: TRBV9
size: NA
J: TRBJ1-3
D: TRBD1

CDR3: CASKQGVGDEQYF
DNA: TGTGCCAGTAAGCAGGGGGTAGGGGACGAGCAGTACTTC
V: TRBV19
size: NA
J: TRBJ2-7
D: TRBD1

CDR3: CASSQGTLQLKGYEQYF
DNA: TGTGCCAGCAGCCAAGGTACCTTACAGCTTAAAGGTTACGAGCAGTACTTC
V: TRBV3-1/TRBV3-2
size: NA
J: TRBJ2-7
D: NA

CDR3: CASMSPGTSGNTIYF
DNA: TGTGCCAGTATGAGCCCGGGAACCTCTGGAAACACCATATATTTT
V: TRBV28
size: many
J: TRBJ1-3
D: NA

CDR3: CASSIRSGGADTQYF
DNA: TGTGCCAGCAGTATAAGAAGCGGGGGGGCAGATACGCAGTATTTT
V: TRBV28
size: once
J: TRBJ2-3
D: TRBD2

CDR3: CSADGEGGEAFF
DNA: TGCAGCGCTGACGGGGAGGGAGGGGAAGCTTTCTTT
V: TRBV29-1
size: NA
J: TRBJ1-1
D: NA

CDR3: CASRGQGKETQYF
DNA: TGCGCCAGCAGGGGACAAGGGAAAGAGACCCAGTACTTC
V: TRBV5-1
size: NA
J: TRBJ2-5
D: NA

CDR3: CASSLDRGVAYEQYF
DNA: TGTGCCAGCAGCCTAGACAGGGGTGTTGCCTACGAGCAGTACTTC
V: TRBV5-4
size: NA
J: TRBJ2-7
D: TRBD1

CDR3: CASSLVWGGQETQYF
DNA: TGTGCCAGCAGCTTAGTATGGGGGGGGCAAGAGACCCAGTACTTC
V: TRBV7-6
size: NA
J: TRBJ2-5
D: TRBD2

CDR3: CASSLGTPNTGELFF
DNA: TGCGCCAGCAGCTTAGGGACACCCAACACCGGGGAGCTGTTTTTT
V: TRBV5-1
size: NA
J: TRBJ2-2
D: NA

CDR3: CASSQVPSTDTQYF
DNA: TGTGCCAGTAGTCAGGTACCTAGCACAGATACGCAGTATTTT
V: TRBV19
size: NA
J: TRBJ2-3
D: NA

CDR3: CASSKRTGGNTEAFF
DNA: TGTGCCAGCAGCAAAAGGACAGGGGGGAACACTGAAGCTTTCTTT
V: TRBV7-9
size: NA
J: TRBJ1-1
D: TRBD1

CDR3: CASRPRDTRVVSDQPQHF
DNA: TGTGCCAGTAGACCACGGGACACTCGTGTGGTATCGGATCAGCCCCAGCATTTT
V: TRBV19
size: NA
J: TRBJ1-5
D: NA

CDR3: CASSEDRVTGLGYTF
DNA: TGTGCCAGCAGTGAAGACAGGGTTACCGGCCTTGGCTACACCTTC
V: TRBV6-1
size: NA
J: TRBJ1-2
D: NA

CDR3: CASSFRADLDQPQHF
DNA: TGTGCCAGCAGCTTTCGAGCGGATTTGGATCAGCCCCAGCATTTT
V: TRBV7-2
size: NA
J: TRBJ1-5
D: NA

CDR3: CASSSTDRDSEAFF
DNA: TGTGCCAGCAGCTCAACGGACAGGGACTCTGAAGCTTTCTTT
V: TRBV7-9
size: NA
J: TRBJ1-1
D: TRBD1

CDR3: CASSAGQGGSNQPQHF
DNA: TGTGCCAGCAGCGCCGGACAGGGGGGGAGCAATCAGCCCCAGCATTTT
V: TRBV9
size: NA
J: TRBJ1-5
D: TRBD1

CDR3: CASRVPGLAGVANTGELFF
DNA: TGTGCCAGCAGAGTTCCGGGACTAGCGGGAGTAGCGAACACCGGGGAGCTGTTTTTT
V: TRBV5-8
size: once
J: TRBJ2-2
D: TRBD2

CDR3: CASSTRRRGGNQPQHF
DNA: TGTGCCAGTAGCACCCGACGCCGGGGTGGCAATCAGCCCCAGCATTTT
V: TRBV19
size: once
J: TRBJ1-5
D: NA